Listed here is a single T cell receptor delta chain. Its antigen remains undetermined. The TCRdb protein, from a much larger clone, departs from this DNA's translation at residue 9, likely by read error; the protein shown derives from the DNA. The data are from a study of Vγ9Vδ2 T cells in congenital toxoplasmosis (dated by TCRdb to about 2021). About the study as a whole: IgG, IgM and IgA serology, Western blot and an in-house interferon-gamma release assay were used to diagnose congenital toxoplasmosis. Gamma and delta chain CDR3 repertoires of sorted blood gammadelta T cells were compared between congenitally T. gondii-infected and uninfected infants. Infant repertoires were sequenced at 2 months after birth and at 1 year of age. TCR sequencing covered roughly five infected and around 11 uninfected infants at 2 months, plus 3 infected and 4 uninfected infants at 1 year.

What the work shows at the level of the full study, not this receptor alone: A public TRGV9 clonotype was highly prevalent in both infected and uninfected infants. Germline-encoded fetal-type TRDV2 CDR3 sequences seemed to be more prevalent in infected than in uninfected approximately 2-month-old infants, with an in utero expansion footprint being suggested. At 2 months, infected infants appeared to have fewer N additions in TRGV9 and TRDV2 CDR3s than uninfected infants, particularly in TRDV2-TRDJ1 sequences. Two months was the earliest age with enough suitable sample material for TCR repertoire analysis, so newborn repertoires were not sequenced. Repertoire differences between infected and uninfected infants were less clearly seen at 1 year of age than at 2 months.

From the cysteine through the phenylalanine, the CDR3 covers 15 amino acids. Only the CDR3 portion is preserved as DNA: 45 bases, with reading frame beginning at the first base. V ends up 4 bases short and J 4 bases short, with an unmatched junction base count of 9. The germline V gene gives CDR1 as TSWWSYY and CDR2 as QGS. Using SuperScript II, cDNA was generated through template-switch reverse transcription, with TRGC- and TRDC-specific primers combined in a single tube. The TRGC primer was designed for binding to both the TRGC1 and TRGC2 constant genes. The KAPA Real-Time Library Amplification Kit was used for TRG and TRD amplification, and AMPure XP bead purification was performed between steps. Index PCR with the Nextera XT Index Kit was used to add Illumina sequencing adapters. An Illumina MiSeq running the V2 300 kit was used to sequence the TRG and TRD amplicons, producing 150 bp paired-end reads. As for the original processing: Before any further analysis, FastQC version 0.11.8 was used to check read quality. Reads were aligned against the TRG or TRD reference genes from GenBank, and CDR3 sequences were constructed using MiXCR version 3.0.3. Default MiXCR settings were kept, except that 3 rather than 5 consecutive nucleotides were used to assemble TRDD gene segments. N additions, CDR3 length, J segment length and clonotype sharing between samples were all calculated using VDJtools version 1.2.1. CDR3 sequences that were out of frame or contained stop codons were removed from the analysis. The overlap of infant repertoires with previously published Vgamma9Vdelta2 repertoires from fetal, cord blood and adult blood was compared. TCRdb called clones afresh from the public reads with CATT; identical DNA rows were later merged. TCRdb's processing, not the authors', yielded these V and J calls. Across this sample there are approximately 600 delta-chain clones, with roughly 4.4% seen only once. Under 30% of the sample lies in the top ten.

The same treatment, consisting of spiramycin and/or pyrimethamine plus sulfadiazine plus folinic acid, was given to mothers of infected and uninfected infants alike. All infants, both infected and uninfected, were delivered at term after more than 37 weeks of gestation. Around 1 mL of blood was used to isolate PBMCs by Lymphoprep gradient centrifugation, after which the PBMCs were cryopreserved in liquid nitrogen and shipped to Belgium. After thawing, the PBMCs were labeled with Zombie NIR viability dye and stained with antibodies against CD3, TCR gammadelta, Vgamma9 and Vdelta2. A FACSAria III was used to sort CD3+ TCRgammadelta+ T cells, reaching a mean purity of approximately 98%. For each sample, the RNeasy Micro Kit was used to isolate RNA from around 10,000 sorted gammadelta T cells. The study infants had mothers who were enrolled with primary T. gondii infection during pregnancy. Peripheral blood was collected from the infants at an outpatient microbiology and virology center in Pavia, Italy.

The clonotype originates from a child under 10 years old born to a mother with Toxoplasma gondii infection during pregnancy, either congenitally infected or uninfected (not recorded which). Sequences were obtained from gamma-delta T cells from blood. The chain is encoded by TRDV1 joined to TRDJ1; TRDD3 agrees with 7 junctional bases. The CDR3 is CALGGLLGLNDKLIF. The DNA reads as follows: TGTGCTCTTGGGGGATTACTGGGGTTAAACGATAAACTCATCTTT.